These 2 T cell receptor beta chains came from one sample sequenced in a study of cytomegalovirus exposure and HLA in healthy donors. Libraries were prepared by immunoSEQ multiplex PCR; TCRdb keeps only in-frame clonotypes and omits some of them. The table records more than 250,000 clones, 75% to 90% of them present only once. The material sequenced was PBMCs. The source is a woman in her twenties or thirties in good health and CMV-seropositive.

Of note for this clone: This may stem from a read error, because a much larger clone lies one nucleotide away. The same CDR3 is also encoded by other DNA sequences in this sample. The chain combines TRBV28 with TRBJ2-3; perhaps TRBD2 as D (5 bases). This CDR3 region has 14 residues. V gave up 3 bases and J gave up 1 base, with 8 bases separating them. Germline CDR1 MDHEN, CDR2 SYDVKM. The CDR3 protein is CASSFLSGTDTQYF. The CDR3 nucleotides are TGTGCCAGCAGTTTTCTTAGCGGCACAGATACGCAGTATTTT.

About this clone itself: Other DNA sequences in the same sample also yield this CDR3. The CDR3 reads CASSPGRDTEAFF. As DNA, the CDR3 is TGTGCCAGCTCACCGGGAAGGGACACTGAAGCTTTCTTT. The rearrangement uses TRBV18 and TRBJ1-1; D call uncertain. CDR3 size: 13 residues. Trimming shortened V by 3 bases and J by 3 bases, and 8 bases separated the two germline ends. Germline V lookup: CDR1 KGHSH, CDR2 LQKENI.